This is a list of T cell receptor beta chains from one sample in a study of blood T cell repertoires in COVID-19. Sequenced by immunoSEQ multiplex PCR; TCRdb stores in-frame clones only, minus some. The sample yields about half a million clones, around nine tenths seen once. Sequenced material: PBMCs or T cells enriched from blood (not recorded which). All receptors come from a woman aged 55-75 years who had recovered from COVID-19. Each CDR3 is given with its conserved first and last residue. Fields, in order: V gene, D gene, clone size, J gene, CDR3 protein, CDR3 DNA. The D gene is left open where the match is weak. A clone size is listed for some rows: how often the clone was seen (once, few, many), or a class if it is expanded.

V: TRBV11-3
D: TRBD1
size: once
J: TRBJ1-2
CDR3: CASPIRDRGFSCTGYTF
DNA: TGTGCCAGCCCAATAAGGGACAGGGGGTTCTCCTGTACGGGCTACACCTTC

V: TRBV6-5
D: TRBD1
size: .
J: TRBJ2-1
CDR3: CASSRDRYNEQFF
DNA: TGTGCCAGCAGTCGGGACAGGTACAATGAGCAGTTCTTC

V: TRBV24-1
D: .
size: .
J: TRBJ1-5
CDR3: CATSDPTGTGAQHF
DNA: TGTGCCACCAGTGATCCCACAGGGACCGGGGCCCAGCATTTT

V: TRBV6-5
D: .
size: .
J: TRBJ1-3
CDR3: CASNAGHSGNTIYF
DNA: TGTGCCAGCAATGCCGGACACTCTGGAAACACCATATATTTT

V: TRBV28
D: TRBD2
size: .
J: TRBJ2-2
CDR3: CATLTSDTGELFF
DNA: TGTGCGACCCTGACTAGCGACACCGGGGAGCTGTTTTTT

V: TRBV11-2
D: TRBD1
size: .
J: TRBJ1-1
CDR3: CASSAVRGRWRTEAFF
DNA: TGTGCCAGCAGCGCCGTCAGGGGGAGGTGGAGGACTGAAGCTTTCTTT

V: TRBV29-1
D: .
size: few
J: TRBJ1-3
CDR3: CSVENSGSGNTIYF
DNA: TGCAGCGTTGAAAACAGCGGCTCTGGAAACACCATATATTTT

V: TRBV3-1/TRBV3-2
D: TRBD2
size: .
J: TRBJ2-4
CDR3: CASSQRGGAQNIQYF
DNA: TGTGCCAGCAGCCAGCGCGGGGGGGCACAAAACATTCAGTACTTC

V: TRBV7-9
D: .
size: once
J: TRBJ1-2
CDR3: CASSLVRDTGGYTF
DNA: TGTGCCAGCAGCTTAGTTCGGGACACCGGTGGCTACACCTTC

V: TRBV28
D: TRBD1
size: .
J: TRBJ2-1
CDR3: CASRIRDSINNEQFF
DNA: TGTGCCAGCAGGATCCGGGACAGTATTAACAATGAGCAGTTCTTC

V: TRBV7-9
D: .
size: once
J: TRBJ1-1
CDR3: CASSYTVNTEAFF
DNA: TGTGCCAGCAGTTACACAGTGAACACTGAAGCTTTCTTT

V: TRBV7-8
D: .
size: .
J: TRBJ2-3
CDR3: CASSLLLVPDTQYF
DNA: TGTGCCAGCAGCCTGCTACTAGTCCCAGATACGCAGTATTTT

V: TRBV2
D: .
size: .
J: TRBJ1-4
CDR3: CASSDKSGTNEKLFF
DNA: TGTGCCAGCAGTGATAAGAGTGGAACTAATGAAAAACTGTTTTTT

V: TRBV9
D: TRBD2
size: .
J: TRBJ2-5
CDR3: CASSRGRGGQETQYF
DNA: TGTGCCAGCAGCCGGGGCCGCGGGGGTCAAGAGACCCAGTACTTC

V: TRBV24-1
D: .
size: .
J: TRBJ2-7
CDR3: CATSGYGGGEQYF
DNA: TGTGCCACCAGCGGGTATGGCGGAGGCGAGCAGTACTTC

V: TRBV7-2
D: .
size: .
J: TRBJ2-2
CDR3: CASSLGRARIGELFF
DNA: TGTGCCAGCAGCTTAGGGCGGGCGCGCATCGGGGAGCTGTTTTTT

V: TRBV18
D: .
size: .
J: TRBJ1-2
CDR3: CASSPAAVNYGYTF
DNA: TGTGCCAGCTCACCAGCCGCGGTTAACTATGGCTACACCTTC

V: TRBV12-3/TRBV12-4
D: .
size: .
J: TRBJ1-2
CDR3: CASSLLGRGFF
DNA: TGTGCCAGCAGCCTCTTGGGAAGGGGCTTCTTC

V: TRBV19
D: TRBD1
size: .
J: TRBJ1-2
CDR3: CASSIGQGRNYGYTF
DNA: TGTGCCAGTAGTATCGGACAGGGGAGAAACTATGGCTACACCTTC

V: TRBV24-1
D: .
size: .
J: TRBJ1-2
CDR3: CATSDDRRRNGYTF
DNA: TGTGCCACCAGTGATGACCGAAGGCGGAATGGCTACACCTTC

V: TRBV11-3
D: TRBD1
size: .
J: TRBJ1-6
CDR3: CASSLPGWDSPYYSPLHF
DNA: TGTGCCAGCAGCCTCCCCGGTTGGGACAGTCCCTACTATTCACCCCTCCACTTT

V: TRBV9
D: TRBD1
size: .
J: TRBJ1-3
CDR3: CASSPRTGRINTIYF
DNA: TGTGCCAGCAGCCCCCGGACAGGGCGTATAAACACCATATATTTT

V: TRBV19
D: .
size: once
J: TRBJ1-1
CDR3: CASSTGGNTEAFF
DNA: TGTGCCAGTAGTACCGGGGGGAACACTGAAGCTTTCTTT

V: TRBV24-1
D: TRBD1
size: .
J: TRBJ2-1
CDR3: CATSAGQTSYNEQFF
DNA: TGTGCCACCAGTGCGGGACAGACCTCGTACAATGAGCAGTTCTTC

V: TRBV27
D: TRBD1
size: .
J: TRBJ1-2
CDR3: CASIQKGQGAPIDGYTF
DNA: TGTGCCAGCATCCAAAAGGGACAGGGGGCGCCTATTGATGGCTACACCTTC

V: TRBV5-4
D: .
size: .
J: TRBJ1-3
CDR3: CASSLAGHHLGNTIYF
DNA: TGTGCCAGCAGCTTGGCGGGACACCACCTTGGAAACACCATATATTTT

V: TRBV12-5
D: TRBD1
size: .
J: TRBJ1-5
CDR3: CASGRGSNQPQHF
DNA: TGTGCTAGTGGCAGGGGGTCGAATCAGCCCCAGCATTTT

V: TRBV9
D: .
size: .
J: TRBJ1-1
CDR3: CASSPRWSNTEAFF
DNA: TGTGCCAGCAGCCCCCGGTGGTCGAACACTGAAGCTTTCTTT

V: TRBV7-9
D: TRBD1
size: few
J: TRBJ1-6
CDR3: CASSSGQGEFAPLHF
DNA: TGTGCCAGCAGCTCCGGACAGGGAGAATTCGCACCCCTCCACTTT

V: TRBV5-1
D: .
size: .
J: TRBJ2-3
CDR3: CASSPDRSTDTQYF
DNA: TGCGCCAGCAGCCCGGACAGAAGCACAGATACGCAGTATTTT

V: TRBV4-1
D: TRBD1
size: .
J: TRBJ1-3
CDR3: CASSRGQGAAGNTIYF
DNA: TGCGCCAGCAGCCGAGGACAGGGTGCGGCAGGAAACACCATATATTTT

V: TRBV7-2
D: .
size: .
J: TRBJ2-3
CDR3: CASSTRGGRNTDTQYF
DNA: TGTGCCAGCAGCACGAGGGGGGGTCGAAACACAGATACGCAGTATTTT

V: TRBV29-1
D: TRBD1
size: once
J: TRBJ2-3
CDR3: CSVSRGLVTDTQYF
DNA: TGCAGCGTTTCCAGGGGGCTCGTAACAGATACGCAGTATTTT

V: TRBV6-5
D: .
size: .
J: TRBJ2-2
CDR3: CASSYSTFTGELFF
DNA: TGTGCCAGCAGTTACTCGACTTTCACCGGGGAGCTGTTTTTT

V: TRBV27
D: .
size: .
J: TRBJ2-1
CDR3: CASSFPGSLYNEQFF
DNA: TGTGCCAGCAGTTTCCCGGGGTCGCTCTACAATGAGCAGTTCTTC

V: TRBV25-1
D: TRBD1
size: .
J: TRBJ1-1
CDR3: CASSFGQGLNTEAFF
DNA: TGTGCCAGCAGTTTCGGACAGGGGCTGAACACTGAAGCTTTCTTT

V: TRBV5-1
D: .
size: .
J: TRBJ1-2
CDR3: CASSFGQMRYTF
DNA: TGCGCCAGCAGCTTTGGCCAGATGCGCTACACCTTC

V: TRBV7-8
D: .
size: few
J: TRBJ2-5
CDR3: CASSPGRGGETQYF
DNA: TGTGCCAGCAGCCCCGGTAGGGGCGGAGAGACCCAGTACTTC

V: TRBV15
D: TRBD2
size: .
J: TRBJ2-1
CDR3: CATSRAQRGGFVIYNEQFF
DNA: TGTGCCACCAGCAGAGCTCAGCGGGGGGGGTTTGTAATCTACAATGAGCAGTTCTTC

V: TRBV5-5
D: .
size: .
J: TRBJ1-2
CDR3: CASSFARVGNSNYGYTF
DNA: TGTGCCAGCAGCTTCGCGCGGGTTGGCAACTCTAACTATGGCTACACCTTC

V: TRBV6-1
D: .
size: .
J: TRBJ1-1
CDR3: CASSEAGALNTEAFF
DNA: TGTGCCAGCAGTGAGGCAGGGGCCCTGAACACTGAAGCTTTCTTT

V: TRBV10-3
D: .
size: .
J: TRBJ1-2
CDR3: CANAREGVDGYTF
DNA: TGTGCCAACGCCAGGGAGGGAGTAGATGGCTACACCTTC

V: TRBV12-3/TRBV12-4
D: .
size: .
J: TRBJ1-5
CDR3: CASSLDYLPAHF
DNA: TGTGCCAGCAGTTTAGACTACCTCCCAGCCCATTTT

V: TRBV6-5
D: TRBD1
size: .
J: TRBJ2-2
CDR3: CASSTGTGGPGELFF
DNA: TGTGCCAGCAGTACAGGGACAGGGGGCCCCGGGGAGCTGTTTTTT

V: TRBV19
D: .
size: .
J: TRBJ2-7
CDR3: CASSSHGDYEQYF
DNA: TGTGCCAGTAGTAGTCACGGGGACTACGAGCAGTACTTC

V: TRBV19
D: .
size: .
J: TRBJ1-3
CDR3: CASRTTWSGNTIYF
DNA: TGTGCCAGTAGAACGACTTGGTCTGGAAACACCATATATTTT

V: TRBV20-1
D: .
size: .
J: TRBJ2-7
CDR3: CTGLPTYEQYF
DNA: TGCACCGGACTACCTACCTACGAGCAGTACTTC

V: TRBV6-6
D: .
size: few
J: TRBJ1-2
CDR3: CASTNEEDWANYGYTF
DNA: TGTGCCAGCACTAACGAGGAGGACTGGGCTAACTATGGCTACACCTTC

V: TRBV28
D: .
size: .
J: TRBJ2-2
CDR3: CASSQGPGELFF
DNA: TGTGCCAGCAGTCAGGGGCCCGGGGAGCTGTTTTTT

V: TRBV14
D: .
size: .
J: TRBJ1-6
CDR3: CASSQGQYNSPLHF
DNA: TGTGCCAGCAGCCAAGGACAGTATAATTCACCCCTCCACTTT

V: TRBV19
D: TRBD1
size: few
J: TRBJ2-3
CDR3: CASSRRQGASDTQYF
DNA: TGTGCCAGTAGTAGACGACAGGGGGCGTCGGATACGCAGTATTTT

V: TRBV27
D: TRBD1
size: .
J: TRBJ1-5
CDR3: CASSLWRGTGGRWQPQHF
DNA: TGTGCCAGCAGTTTATGGAGGGGGACAGGGGGCCGTTGGCAGCCCCAGCATTTT

V: TRBV2
D: .
size: .
J: TRBJ1-2
CDR3: CASSEGQDYGYTF
DNA: TGTGCCAGCAGCGAGGGACAAGACTATGGCTACACCTTC

V: TRBV4-1
D: TRBD2
size: .
J: TRBJ2-3
CDR3: CASRQAGGSDTQYF
DNA: TGCGCCAGCAGACAAGCGGGGGGGTCAGATACGCAGTATTTT

V: TRBV29-1
D: .
size: .
J: TRBJ1-1
CDR3: CSALRGGMNTEAFF
DNA: TGCAGCGCCCTCCGGGGGGGCATGAACACTGAAGCTTTCTTT

V: TRBV20-1
D: .
size: .
J: TRBJ1-5
CDR3: CSASPENGNQPQHF
DNA: TGCAGTGCTAGTCCCGAAAACGGTAATCAGCCCCAGCATTTT

V: TRBV6-6
D: .
size: .
J: TRBJ1-1
CDR3: CASRTLPGGTEAFF
DNA: TGTGCCAGCAGAACCCTTCCGGGGGGCACTGAAGCTTTCTTT

V: TRBV11-3
D: TRBD2
size: .
J: TRBJ2-1
CDR3: CASSWEGRATNHNEQFF
DNA: TGTGCCAGCAGCTGGGAGGGGAGGGCTACTAATCACAATGAGCAGTTCTTC

V: TRBV14
D: TRBD2
size: once
J: TRBJ2-3
CDR3: CASSLLGGGTDTQYF
DNA: TGTGCCAGCAGCCTTCTAGGCGGGGGAACAGATACGCAGTATTTT

V: TRBV7-9
D: .
size: .
J: TRBJ1-3
CDR3: CASSLSGGNTIYF
DNA: TGTGCCAGCAGCTTAAGCGGCGGAAACACCATATATTTT